This T cell receptor beta chain was captured by sequencing in a study of shared clonotypes between healthy human individuals. Naivety among CD8 cells was defined by CD45RO negativity and positive CCR7 selection, thereby excluding terminally differentiated effector memory CD45RA+ cells. A single count supports this clone. There are 14 residues in the CDR3. After removal of 3 bases from V and 7 bases from J, the junction contained 7 bases not matched to a gene. The germline V gene encodes CDR1 SGHNT and CDR2 YYREEE (reference sequence). Method: immunoSEQ multiplex PCR; TCRdb's copy keeps in-frame clones and lacks some. The table lists a few million clones, just over 90% of them singletons.

Sequenced: naive CD8+ T cells from PBMCs. The clonotype was recovered from a man between 18 and 29 years old in good health. Some clones in this sample may be carry-over from other donors' samples. The chain couples TRBV5-4 to TRBJ2-1, with TRBD2 matching 7 bases. CDR3 amino acids: CASSWGGPGNEQFF. CDR3 sequence (DNA): TGTGCCAGCAGCTGGGGAGGGCCGGGTAATGAGCAGTTCTTC.